This record looks at one TCR beta chain sequence and its context. Its antigen is currently not known. Base quality data are lacking; no much larger clone is found one base away. Reading the label with the study, this specimen's treatment or condition is: oral pan-JAK inhibitor, 5-10 mg twice daily. From alopecia areata patients, peripheral blood was collected along with lesional scalp punch biopsies. PBMCs were separated by density centrifugation and stained for CD3, CD4 and CD8, after which CD4+ and CD8+ T cells were sorted on a FACSAria. The data originate from a study of CD8+ T cells in alopecia areata (dated by TCRdb to the late 2010s). For context, the study as a whole: Treated patients were enrolled in an open-label pilot trial of oral tofacitinib, 5 to 10 mg twice daily, for moderate-to-severe alopecia areata. Patients stayed on tofacitinib for 6 to 18 months and then had 6 months of follow-up off drug so that delayed response and recurrence could be assessed. immunoSEQ multiplex PCR using 35 Vbeta forward primers and 13 Jbeta reverse primers was used to amplify TCRbeta CDR3 regions. Clonality in the scalp was compared among normal scalp (n=4), patchy alopecia areata scalp (n=8), and alopecia totalis/universalis scalp (n=8). The RNA source kit depended on sample type: the PAXgene miRNA kit for fixed scalp, the miRNeasy kit for PBMCs, and the RNeasy kit for mouse skin. To study T cell clonal expansion in alopecia areata, the researchers applied high-throughput TCRbeta sequencing to both the C3H/HeJ mouse model and human patients. Patients on tofacitinib were biopsied at baseline and after 4 and 24 weeks of treatment, and several of the patients also had a later scalp biopsy. Disease severity in treated patients was measured with the SALT score, which quantifies the percentage of affected scalp surface area. On the human side, TCRbeta sequencing was run on scalp tissue and on sorted CD4+ and CD8+ peripheral blood T cells from healthy controls and from alopecia areata patients with either patchy or totalis/universalis disease.

What the authors observed across the whole study: Higher clonality and more expanded CD8+ clones were observed in lesional scalp than in normal scalp, particularly in alopecia totalis/universalis, a finding suggestive of antigenic drive. Because the treated cohort was small and had just a single nonresponder, larger studies are needed to establish links between baseline CD8+ expansion and response. Resident alphabeta T cells in normal human skin are also sequenced, complicating scalp TCR repertoire analysis, unlike mouse skin dominated by gammadelta T cells. Tofacitinib significantly lowered scalp clonality and the number of expanded CD8+ clones among the top 100 scalp clones. TCR sequences shared between patients were less clear than in mice, possibly partly because of HLA diversity in the patient population. During tofacitinib treatment, many expanded lesional clones stuck around in both scalp and blood, and this persistence may partly explain why relapse happens after treatment is stopped.

From the cysteine through the phenylalanine, the CDR3 covers 13 amino acids. The sequence is cut down to CDR3 DNA, 39 bases in frame from base 1. The CDR1 and CDR2 encoded by the germline V gene are SNHLY and FYNNEI. Cut back by 7 bases and 6 bases, the V and J ends lie 14 bases apart. The library was generated by the immunoSEQ multiplex PCR assay. RNA was extracted from all samples and reverse transcribed into cDNA, which served as template for TCR sequencing. SuperScript III was used for first-strand cDNA synthesis, primed with a 2:1 mix of oligo-dT and random hexamers. A synthetic immune receptor repertoire was used to measure amplification bias, and any remaining bias was corrected computationally. The authors' pipeline ran thus. Raw reads were preprocessed to remove errors, and CDR3 was defined by IMGT conventions from the conserved cysteine to phenylalanine. Clonality was calculated as 1 minus Shannon entropy normalized by log2 of the number of productive unique TCRs. Whether each scalp clone was CD4 or CD8 was inferred by checking scalp TCRbeta sequences against the CD4 and CD8 repertoires from sorted blood. Drawn from immuneACCESS, this table holds only the in-frame rearrangements with V and J called that TCRdb kept. Clones are partly lost; checked studies trace under half to an unresolved V gene and leave the rest unexplained. That table is the source of V, J and clone size, and D and trimming were worked out from the DNA. For this sample there are approximately 100,000 clones; roughly 56% appear just once. Jointly, the top ten make up about 16% of the sample.

The sequence links TRBV2 to TRBJ2-3; too little of a D gene remains to name it. Sequencing used CD8+ T cells sorted from blood, obtained between weeks 55 and 65, from a patient treated with tofacitinib. The TCR comes from a human donor with alopecia areata. In nucleotide form, the sequence is TGTGCCAGCAAAGGCTACCACTCGGATACGCAGTATTTT. Its protein is CASKGYHSDTQYF.